Shown below are 29 T cell receptor beta chains from a single sample sequenced in a study of early T cells in non-severe SARS-CoV-2 infection. TCRdb ran MiXCR on the 5' RACE reads and lists one entry per CDR3 protein. This sample has under 70,000 distinct CDR3 sequences, with about 5.6% found just once. The sample was whole blood. These receptors were collected from an adult who was a healthcare worker with PCR-confirmed SARS-CoV-2 infection or an uninfected control (not recorded which).

V and J are TRBV6-1 and TRBJ2-7; 8 bases map to TRBD1. V was pared by 5 bases and J by 0 bases, with 9 bases of the junction left unmatched. CDR3 length: 16 amino acids. The V gene's germline CDR1 is MNHNS and CDR2 SASEGT. The CDR3: CASSTGTGGSSYEQYF. CDR3 coding DNA: TGTGCCAGCAGTACTGGGACAGGCGGAAGCTCCTACGAGCAGTACTTC.

This clonotype was observed at least ten times. This sequence joins TRBV7-2 and TRBJ2-7; D remains unclear. Germline V gives CDR1 SGHTA, CDR2 FQGNSA. This CDR3 has 14 residues. Trimming took 3 bases from V and 3 from J, leaving 12 bases between them. Here the CDR3 DNA reads TGTGCCAGCAGCTTTGCTCGTGGGGACTACGAGCAGTACTTC. Translating gives CASSFARGDYEQYF.

The CDR3 bases are TGTGCCAGCAGCCAAGGGGTCCGTGGTTCCTACAATGAGCAGTTCTTC. Its translation: CASSQGVRGSYNEQFF. The rearrangement links TRBV3-1 to TRBJ2-1; no clear D. This CDR3 has 16 residues. V lost 1 base and J lost 1, with 11 bases in between. From germline, CDR1 is LGHDT and CDR2 YNNKEL (reference sequence).

This clonotype occurred many times. The chain links TRBV7-2 to TRBJ1-4; D is uncertain. V was trimmed by 1 base and J by 11 bases, leaving 20 bases between them. Per germline, CDR1 SGHTA and CDR2 FQGNSA. CDR3 length: 16 residues. The CDR3 DNA follows: TGTGCCAGCAGCTTAGAAAGCCTTGGGAGATTCGGGAAACTGTTTTTT. It specifies CASSLESLGRFGKLFF.

This clonotype was seen more than once but under ten times. This chain joins TRBV4-1 and TRBJ2-6; D possibly corresponds to TRBD2 (6 bases). The V gene's germline CDR1 is MGHRA and CDR2 YSYEKL. V shed 4 bases and J shed 0 bases, with 16 bases lying between them. This CDR3 is built from 18 residues. The CDR3, as DNA: TGCGCCAGCAGCCCCTCCGCGGGACTTAACTCTGGGGCCAACGTCCTGACTTTC. Protein sequence: CASSPSAGLNSGANVLTF.

The V and J genes are TRBV3-1 and TRBJ2-7; 14 bases fit TRBD2. The germline V gene has CDR1 LGHDT and CDR2 YNNKEL (reference sequence). The V and J ends lost 4 bases and 2 bases, in that order; junction bases with no gene match: 7. This CDR3 has 17 amino acids. The CDR3 spells CASSLRTSGRIPYEQYF. DNA for the CDR3: TGTGCCAGCAGCCTTCGGACTAGCGGGAGGATCCCCTACGAGCAGTACTTC.

The J gene is TRBJ2-1, the V gene TRBV10-2, with 8 nucleotides matching TRBD2. The germline V gene encodes CDR1 WSHSY and CDR2 SAAADI. Germline trimming cut 11 bases from V and 6 bases from J; bases unmatched to any gene: 3. This CDR3 has 11 amino acids. CDR3 in DNA: TGCGCCGCGGGGGGCTCCAATGAGCAGTTCTTC. It is translated as CAAGGSNEQFF.

This clonotype was detected many times. This chain links TRBV7-2 with TRBJ1-5; 11 bases map to TRBD1. The length of the CDR3 is 17 residues. CDR1 is SGHTA and CDR2 is FQGNSA in the germline V gene. Trimming at V came to 0 bases and at J to 5 bases, leaving 6 bases not matched to a gene. CDR3 DNA sequence: TGTGCCAGCAGCTTAGCCCCCGGACAGGGGGCACATCAGCCCCAGCATTTT. Translating gives CASSLAPGQGAHQPQHF.

This clonotype occurred many times. The chain links TRBV6-2 or TRBV6-3 to TRBJ2-6; 10 positions match TRBD1. Germline values: CDR1 MNHEY, CDR2 SVGEGT. The CDR3 spans 18 residues. With 7 bases clipped from V and 2 bases from J, the junction kept 11 bases outside the gene matches. Here the CDR3 DNA reads TGTGCCAGCAACCGCCCGTGGGACAGGGGAGCTGGGGCCAACGTCCTGACTTTC. Its protein product is CASNRPWDRGAGANVLTF.

In its sample, this clonotype was seen many times. The rearrangement joins TRBV11-1 to TRBJ2-7; D remains unclear. Germline V gene data show CDR1 as SGHAT and CDR2 as FQDESV (reference sequence). This CDR3 contains 11 residues. Trimming pared 7 bases from V and 3 bases from J, leaving 7 bases between. CDR3 in DNA: TGTGCCAGCAAAAAAGGCTACGAGCAGTACTTC. Protein product: CASKKGYEQYF.

The sample holds a few counts of this clonotype. The chain employs TRBV5-1 and TRBJ1-1; tentatively, D is TRBD1 (5 bases). CDR1 and CDR2 from the germline V gene are SGHRS and YFSETQ. V was cut by 3 bases and J by 5 bases, with 20 bases left in between. CDR3 length: 16 amino acids. Written as DNA, the CDR3 is TGCGCCAGCAGCTCCGGCTACCGGACGGGGGTTACTGAAGCTTTCTTT. Protein sequence: CASSSGYRTGVTEAFF.

This clonotype showed up many times. J is TRBJ1-4 and V is TRBV19; 7 nucleotides match TRBD1. The length of the CDR3 is 14 residues. V was pared by 6 bases and J by 8 bases, with 9 bases of the junction left unmatched. Germline CDR1 and CDR2: LNHDA and SQIVND (reference sequence). The CDR3 DNA is TGTGCCAGTAGCCAGGGGGAGCCTTGGGAAAAACTGTTTTTT. It codes for CASSQGEPWEKLFF.

This sequence joins TRBV7-2 and TRBJ2-5; tentatively, D is TRBD2 (6 bases). V was clipped by 4 bases and J by 5 bases, with 17 bases between them. The CDR3 sequence is 15 residues long. The V gene's germline CDR1 is SGHTA and CDR2 FQGNSA. The CDR3 is CASSSGLRPLETQYF. CDR3 sequence (DNA): TGTGCCAGCAGCTCGGGACTGAGGCCCCTGGAGACCCAGTACTTC. Using reference TRBV7-2 and TRBJ2-5 for the parts outside the CDR3, the full variable domain is GAGVSQSPSNKVTEKGKDVELRCDPISGHTALYWYRQSLGQGLEFLIYFQGNSAPDKSGLPSDRFSAERTGGSVSTLTIQRTQQEDSAVYLCASSSGLRPLETQYFGPGTRLLVL.

This clonotype was seen many times. CDR3 bases: TGTGCCAGCAGTTTAGCGTCCGGAAGCAGCAATCAGCCCCAGCATTTT. Encoded protein: CASSLASGSSNQPQHF. This chain links TRBV12-3 or TRBV12-4 with TRBJ1-5; D unresolved. Trimming cost V 0 bases and J 1 base, with 10 bases left between them. CDR3 size: 16 residues.

This clonotype was counted ten times or more. The chain is built from TRBV12-3 or TRBV12-4 and TRBJ2-2; D ambiguous. The CDR3 runs to 14 residues. Trimming left V 5 bases short and J 8 bases short, with 15 bases between. The CDR3 spells CASSVDPSLGELFF. In DNA, the CDR3 is TGTGCCAGCAGTGTAGACCCCTCCCTGGGGGAGCTGTTTTTT.

In this sample, this clonotype turned up many times. The J gene is TRBJ1-5, the V gene TRBV7-2; a possible D gene is TRBD1 (5 bases). The CDR3 length is 15 residues. With 5 bases removed from V and 8 bases from J, the gap between germline ends came to 19 bases. Germline CDR1 reads SGHTA; CDR2 reads FQGNSA. CDR3 protein: CASSPPGWRGKPQHF. The CDR3, as DNA: TGTGCCAGCAGCCCGCCCGGGTGGAGGGGAAAGCCCCAGCATTTT.

In this sample, this clonotype turned up many times. V gene TRBV12-3 or TRBV12-4 combines with J gene TRBJ1-1; D is possibly TRBD1 (6 bases). The CDR3 is 12 amino acids. Trimming cost V 9 bases and J 1 base, with 9 bases left between them. CDR3 nucleotides: TGTGCCAGACAGGGAAGGAACACTGAAGCTTTCTTT. Residues: CARQGRNTEAFF.

V gene TRBV29-1 combines with J gene TRBJ1-1, with D possibly TRBD1 on 6 matching bases. The CDR3 runs 10 residues. V lost 6 bases and J lost 6, with 8 bases in between. Germline V CDR1 and CDR2: SQVTM, ANQGSEA. The CDR3 DNA sequence: TGCAGCGTCAGGGGATCTGAAGCTTTCTTT. This encodes CSVRGSEAFF.

This clonotype was counted many times. The chain recombines TRBV20-1 with TRBJ2-7, with unresolved D. Germline V gene data show CDR1 as DFQATT and CDR2 as SNEGSKA (reference sequence). CDR3 length: 14 amino acids. With 2 bases removed from V and 5 bases from J, the gap between germline ends came to 16 bases. CDR3 sequence reads: CSARTEPNPNEQYF. The CDR3 DNA reads TGCAGTGCTAGAACGGAACCAAATCCCAACGAGCAGTACTTC.

This clonotype was counted many times. The rearrangement uses TRBV12-3 or TRBV12-4 and TRBJ2-2; 11 bases line up with TRBD1. The trim removed 5 bases at V and 7 bases at J, leaving 9 bases unmatched. CDR3 length: 16 residues. The CDR3 is CASSQLGQGAGGELFF. The CDR3 coding sequence is TGTGCCAGCAGTCAACTAGGACAGGGGGCGGGCGGGGAGCTGTTTTTT.

In this sample, this clonotype turned up many times. DNA for the CDR3: TGCAGTGCTGGCCGGGACAGAGGGTACGAGCAGTACTTC. Translating it yields CSAGRDRGYEQYF. The rearrangement uses TRBV20-1 and TRBJ2-7; TRBD1 aligns across 7 bases. The CDR3 extends over 13 amino acids. CDR1 DFQATT and CDR2 SNEGSKA come from the germline V gene (reference sequence). V was clipped by 5 bases and J by 4 bases; unmatched bases: 8.

V usage is TRBV5-4 and J usage is TRBJ2-2; no clear D. From germline, CDR1 is SGHNT and CDR2 YYREEE (reference sequence). The V end lost 4 bases, the J end lost 0 bases, and 10 bases lay between the germline ends. This CDR3 has 15 residues. CDR3 sequence: CASSVRAANTGELFF. The CDR3 coding sequence is TGTGCCAGCAGCGTCCGGGCCGCGAACACCGGGGAGCTGTTTTTT.

This clonotype was observed a few times. The chain couples TRBV3-1 to TRBJ1-3; D not resolved. The CDR3 totals 13 residues. V lost 4 bases and J 0 bases, leaving 4 bases between the germline ends. The germline gives CDR1 LGHDT, CDR2 YNNKEL (reference sequence). CDR3 protein: CASSRRSGNTIYF. DNA for the CDR3: TGTGCCAGCAGCCGGCGCTCTGGAAACACCATATATTTT.

This clonotype was recorded once. This sequence may be a read error, since a much larger clone differs from it by one base. CDR3 sequence: CASSDSGGVNEQFF. The DNA for the CDR3 is TGTGCCAGCAGTGACTCGGGGGGCGTGAATGAGCAGTTCTTC. This rearrangement joins TRBV6-4 to TRBJ2-1, with D perhaps assigned TRBD1 or TRBD2 (6 bases each). Germline-derived CDR1 and CDR2 are MRHNA and SNTAGT. This CDR3 is built from 14 residues. The V and J ends lost 0 bases and 7 bases respectively, with 10 bases between them.

This clonotype was counted ten times or more. The chain is built from TRBV11-2 and TRBJ1-2; 7 positions match TRBD1. The length of the CDR3 is 13 residues. With V trimmed by 5 bases and J by 5 bases, 5 bases remained unmatched. CDR1 and CDR2 (germline): SGHAT, FQNNGV. CDR3 sequence: CASSLDRKYGYTF. Here the CDR3 DNA reads TGTGCCAGCAGCCTGGACAGGAAATATGGCTACACCTTC.

The genes are TRBV27 and TRBJ1-3; tentative D call: TRBD1 (6 bases). The CDR3 has 16 residues. Trimming left V 2 bases short and J 4 bases short, with 15 bases between. CDR1 MNHEY and CDR2 SMNVEV come from the germline V gene (reference sequence). In nucleotides, the CDR3 is TGTGCCAGCAGTTTAGGATGGGGGGCGGAAGGAAACACCATATATTTT. Amino acids: CASSLGWGAEGNTIYF.

This clonotype was counted at least ten times. This chain connects TRBV15 to TRBJ2-1, with D possibly being TRBD2 (5 bases). The germline V and J ends were trimmed by 0 bases and 8 bases, with 17 bases remaining between them. CDR1 is LNHNV and CDR2 is YYDKDF in the germline V gene (reference sequence). CDR3 size: 16 residues. This CDR3 is CATSRDLIAGGDEQFF. CDR3 bases: TGTGCCACCAGCAGAGATTTGATAGCTGGAGGCGATGAGCAGTTCTTC.

In this sample, this clonotype turned up many times. V is TRBV11-2 and J is TRBJ2-3; D remains unclear. CDR3 size: 16 residues. Germline V gene lookup returns CDR1 SGHAT and CDR2 FQNNGV. V shed 2 bases and J shed 2 bases, with 14 bases lying between them. The CDR3 sequence: CASSLWSPGPTDTQYF. The CDR3 region has the DNA TGTGCCAGCAGCTTATGGAGCCCAGGACCCACAGATACGCAGTATTTT.

In its sample, this clonotype was seen a few times. The CDR3 loop is CASSSPGTVYGYTF. The CDR3 region has the DNA TGCGCCAGCAGCTCCCCCGGGACAGTCTATGGCTACACCTTC. The rearrangement joins TRBV4-1 to TRBJ1-2, with 7 bases fitting TRBD1. The CDR3 length is 14 residues. V was clipped by 5 bases and J by 4 bases; unmatched bases: 7. Germline CDR1 and CDR2: MGHRA and YSYEKL.